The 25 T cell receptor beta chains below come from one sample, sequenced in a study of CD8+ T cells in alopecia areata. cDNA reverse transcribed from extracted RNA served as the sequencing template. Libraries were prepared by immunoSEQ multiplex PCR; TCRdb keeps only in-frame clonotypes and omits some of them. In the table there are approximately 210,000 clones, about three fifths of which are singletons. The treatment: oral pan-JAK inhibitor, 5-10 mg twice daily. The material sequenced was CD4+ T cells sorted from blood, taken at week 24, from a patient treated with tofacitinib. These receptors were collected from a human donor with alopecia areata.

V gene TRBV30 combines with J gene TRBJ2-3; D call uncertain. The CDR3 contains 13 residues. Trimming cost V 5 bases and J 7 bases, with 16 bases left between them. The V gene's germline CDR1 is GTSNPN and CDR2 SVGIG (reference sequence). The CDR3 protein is CAWAPGGTHTQYF. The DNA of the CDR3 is TGTGCCTGGGCCCCCGGCGGTACCCATACGCAGTATTTT.

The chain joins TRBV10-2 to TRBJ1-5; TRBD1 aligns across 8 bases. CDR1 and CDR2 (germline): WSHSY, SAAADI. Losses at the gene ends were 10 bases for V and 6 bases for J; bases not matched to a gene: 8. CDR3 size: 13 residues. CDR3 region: CATRTGISQPQHF. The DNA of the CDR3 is TGCGCCACCCGGACAGGGATCAGTCAGCCCCAGCATTTT.

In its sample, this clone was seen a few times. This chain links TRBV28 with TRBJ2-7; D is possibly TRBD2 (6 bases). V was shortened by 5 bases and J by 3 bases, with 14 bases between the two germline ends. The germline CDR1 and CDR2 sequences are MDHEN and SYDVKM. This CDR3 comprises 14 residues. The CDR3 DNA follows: TGTGCCAGCAGTCCGGGGACTGAGCTCTACGAGCAGTACTTC. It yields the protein CASSPGTELYEQYF.

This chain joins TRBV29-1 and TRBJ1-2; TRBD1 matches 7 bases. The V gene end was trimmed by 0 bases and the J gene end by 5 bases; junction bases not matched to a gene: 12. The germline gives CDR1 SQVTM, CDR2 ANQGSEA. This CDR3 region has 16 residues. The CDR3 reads CSVEDLEWTGHYGYTF. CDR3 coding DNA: TGCAGCGTTGAAGATCTTGAGTGGACAGGACATTATGGCTACACCTTC.

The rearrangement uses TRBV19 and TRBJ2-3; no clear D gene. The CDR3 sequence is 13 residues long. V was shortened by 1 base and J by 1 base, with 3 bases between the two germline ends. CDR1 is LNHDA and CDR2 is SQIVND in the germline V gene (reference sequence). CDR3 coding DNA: TGTGCCAGTAGTATAGGGGGCACAGATACGCAGTATTTT. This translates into CASSIGGTDTQYF.

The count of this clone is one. The CDR3 DNA is TGCAGCGTTGGGGGGACAGGGAACACTGAAGCTTTCTTT. This codes for CSVGGTGNTEAFF. The chain is built from TRBV29-1 and TRBJ1-1, with TRBD1 matching 8 bases. This CDR3 region has 13 residues. V trimming: 4 bases; J trimming: 1 base; junction bases outside the gene matches: 2. The germline CDR1 and CDR2 sequences are SQVTM and ANQGSEA.

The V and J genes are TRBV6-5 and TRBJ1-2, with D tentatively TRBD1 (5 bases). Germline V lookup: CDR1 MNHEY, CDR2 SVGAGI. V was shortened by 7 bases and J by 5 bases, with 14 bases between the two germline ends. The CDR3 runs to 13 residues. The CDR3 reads CASMEAGTYGYTF. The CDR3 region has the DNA TGTGCCAGCATGGAGGCAGGGACTTATGGCTACACCTTC.

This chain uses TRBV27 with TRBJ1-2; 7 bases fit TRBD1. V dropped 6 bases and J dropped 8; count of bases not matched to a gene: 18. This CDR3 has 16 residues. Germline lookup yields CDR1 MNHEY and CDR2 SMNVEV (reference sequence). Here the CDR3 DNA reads TGTGCCAGCAGCCGATTATCGCCCGCGACAGGGAAAGGCTACACCTTC. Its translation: CASSRLSPATGKGYTF.

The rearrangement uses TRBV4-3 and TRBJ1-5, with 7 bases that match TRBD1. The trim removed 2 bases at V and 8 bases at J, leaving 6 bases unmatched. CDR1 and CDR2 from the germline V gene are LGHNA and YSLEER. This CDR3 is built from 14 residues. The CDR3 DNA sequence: TGCGCCAGCAGCCAAAAGAGGGGGCCGGAGCCCCAGCATTTT. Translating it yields CASSQKRGPEPQHF.

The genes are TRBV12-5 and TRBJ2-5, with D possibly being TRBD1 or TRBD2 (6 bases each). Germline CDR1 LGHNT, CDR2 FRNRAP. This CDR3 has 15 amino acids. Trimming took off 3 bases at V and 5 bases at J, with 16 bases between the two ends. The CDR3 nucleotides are TGTGCTAGTGGTTTTGGGGGGCGAGAGGGGGAGACCCAGTACTTC. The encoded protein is CASGFGGREGETQYF.

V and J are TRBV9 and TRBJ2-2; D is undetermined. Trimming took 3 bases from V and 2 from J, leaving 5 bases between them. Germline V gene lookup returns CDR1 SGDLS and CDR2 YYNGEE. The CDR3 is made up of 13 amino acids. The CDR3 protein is CASSDINTGELFF. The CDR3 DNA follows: TGTGCCAGCAGCGATATTAACACCGGGGAGCTGTTTTTT.

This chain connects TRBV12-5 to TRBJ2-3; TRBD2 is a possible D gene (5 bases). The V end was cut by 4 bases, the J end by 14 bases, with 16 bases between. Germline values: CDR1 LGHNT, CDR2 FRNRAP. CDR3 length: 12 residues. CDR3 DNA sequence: TGTGCTAGTGGTTCCCCCAGCGGTGCATCGTATTTT. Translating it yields CASGSPSGASYF. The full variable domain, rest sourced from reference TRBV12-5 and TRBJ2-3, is DARVTQTPRHKVTEMGQEVTMRCQPILGHNTVFWYRQTMMQGLELLAYFRNRAPLDDSGMPKDRFSAEMPDATLATLKIQPSEPRDSAVYFCASGSPSGASYFGPGTRLTVL.

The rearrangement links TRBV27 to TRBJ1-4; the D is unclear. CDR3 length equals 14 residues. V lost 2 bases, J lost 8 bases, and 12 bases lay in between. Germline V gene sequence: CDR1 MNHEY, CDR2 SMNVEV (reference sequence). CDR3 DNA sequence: TGTGCCAGCAGTTTAAGTCAAAGGCGGGAAAAACTGTTTTTT. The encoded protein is CASSLSQRREKLFF.

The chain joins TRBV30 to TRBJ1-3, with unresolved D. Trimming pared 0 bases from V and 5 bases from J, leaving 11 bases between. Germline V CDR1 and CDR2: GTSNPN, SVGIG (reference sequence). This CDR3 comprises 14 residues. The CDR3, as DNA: TGTGCCTGGAGTGTACAGTGGGAGCGAAACACCATATATTTT. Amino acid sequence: CAWSVQWERNTIYF.

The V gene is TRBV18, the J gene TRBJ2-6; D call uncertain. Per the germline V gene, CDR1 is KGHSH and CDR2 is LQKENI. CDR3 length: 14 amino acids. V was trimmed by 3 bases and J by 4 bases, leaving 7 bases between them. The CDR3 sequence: CASSPVAGANVLTF. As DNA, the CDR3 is TGTGCCAGCTCACCGGTAGCAGGGGCCAACGTCCTGACTTTC.

The CDR3 sequence is CASSLGQGGYNEQFF. The DNA of the CDR3 is TGTGCCAGCAGCCTCGGACAGGGCGGATACAATGAGCAGTTCTTC. This chain connects TRBV11-2 to TRBJ2-1; the match to TRBD1 covers 8 bases. In germline, CDR1 is SGHAT, CDR2 FQNNGV. The CDR3 is 15 amino acids. The junction had 7 bases not matched to a gene; V was cut back by 5 bases and J by 4 bases.

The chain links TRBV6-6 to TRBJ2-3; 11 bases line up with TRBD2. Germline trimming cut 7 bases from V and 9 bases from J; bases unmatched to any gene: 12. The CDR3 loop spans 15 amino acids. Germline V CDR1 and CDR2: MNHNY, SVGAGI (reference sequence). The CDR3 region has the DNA TGTGCCAGCATTACTAGCGGGGGCCGACAAGGGACGCAGTATTTT. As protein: CASITSGGRQGTQYF.

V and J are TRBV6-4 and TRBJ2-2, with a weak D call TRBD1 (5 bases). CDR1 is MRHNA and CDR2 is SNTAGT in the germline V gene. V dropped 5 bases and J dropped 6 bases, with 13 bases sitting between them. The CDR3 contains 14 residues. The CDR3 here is CASSRQPAAGELFF. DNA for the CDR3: TGTGCCAGCAGTCGACAGCCAGCCGCCGGGGAGCTGTTTTTT.

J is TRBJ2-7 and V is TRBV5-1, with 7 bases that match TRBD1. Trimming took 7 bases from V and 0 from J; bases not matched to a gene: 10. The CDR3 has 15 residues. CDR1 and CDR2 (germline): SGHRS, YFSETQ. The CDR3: CASSKGTESSYEQYF. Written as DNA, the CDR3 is TGCGCCAGCTCCAAAGGGACAGAGAGCTCCTACGAGCAGTACTTC.

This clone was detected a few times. This CDR3 reads CASSQALGSANVLTF. The CDR3 DNA follows: TGTGCCAGCAGCCAAGCCTTGGGATCAGCCAACGTCCTGACTTTC. V and J are TRBV14 and TRBJ2-6; no firm D call. Per germline, CDR1 SGHDN and CDR2 FVKESK. V shed 1 base and J shed 7 bases, with 11 bases lying between them. The length of the CDR3 is 15 residues.

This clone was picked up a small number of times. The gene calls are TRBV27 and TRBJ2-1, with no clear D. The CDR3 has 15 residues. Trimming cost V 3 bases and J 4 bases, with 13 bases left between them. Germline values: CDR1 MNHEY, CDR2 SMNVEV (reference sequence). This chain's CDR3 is CASSFLAAGYNEQFF. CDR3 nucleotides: TGTGCCAGCAGTTTTTTGGCGGCAGGTTACAATGAGCAGTTCTTC.

CDR3 amino acids: CAWSAYQETQYF. The DNA for the CDR3 is TGTGCCTGGAGTGCTTACCAAGAGACCCAGTACTTC. This sequence joins TRBV30 and TRBJ2-5; no clear D gene. Trimming removed 1 base at V and 0 bases at J, with 3 bases between. From germline, CDR1 is GTSNPN and CDR2 SVGIG (reference sequence). This CDR3 comprises 12 residues. Using reference TRBV30 and TRBJ2-5 for the parts outside the CDR3, the full variable domain is SQTIHQWPATLVQPVGSPLSLECTVEGTSNPNLYWYRQAAGRGLQLLFYSVGIGQISSEVPQNLSASRPQDRQFILSSKKLLLSDSGFYLCAWSAYQETQYFGPGTRLLVL.

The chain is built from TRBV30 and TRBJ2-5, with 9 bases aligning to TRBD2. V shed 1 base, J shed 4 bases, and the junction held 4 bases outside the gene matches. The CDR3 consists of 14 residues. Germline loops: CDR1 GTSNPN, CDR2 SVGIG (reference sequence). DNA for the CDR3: TGTGCCTGGAGTGCGGGACTAGCCGGAGAGACCCAGTACTTC. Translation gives CAWSAGLAGETQYF.

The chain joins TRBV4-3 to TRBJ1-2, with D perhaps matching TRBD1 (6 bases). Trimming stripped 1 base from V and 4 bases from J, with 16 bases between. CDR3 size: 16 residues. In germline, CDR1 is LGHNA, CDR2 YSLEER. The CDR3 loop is CASSQGATGSTYGYTF. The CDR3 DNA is TGCGCCAGCAGCCAAGGGGCCACAGGGAGCACCTATGGCTACACCTTC.

CDR3 nucleotide sequence: TGCAGCGCTGATCGAGGGAACACTGAAGCTTTCTTT. Its translation is CSADRGNTEAFF. J is TRBJ1-1 and V is TRBV29-1, with D unresolved. Looked up from germline, CDR1 is SQVTM and CDR2 is ANQGSEA. The CDR3 covers 12 residues. Trimming cost V 7 bases and J 1 base, with 10 bases left between them.